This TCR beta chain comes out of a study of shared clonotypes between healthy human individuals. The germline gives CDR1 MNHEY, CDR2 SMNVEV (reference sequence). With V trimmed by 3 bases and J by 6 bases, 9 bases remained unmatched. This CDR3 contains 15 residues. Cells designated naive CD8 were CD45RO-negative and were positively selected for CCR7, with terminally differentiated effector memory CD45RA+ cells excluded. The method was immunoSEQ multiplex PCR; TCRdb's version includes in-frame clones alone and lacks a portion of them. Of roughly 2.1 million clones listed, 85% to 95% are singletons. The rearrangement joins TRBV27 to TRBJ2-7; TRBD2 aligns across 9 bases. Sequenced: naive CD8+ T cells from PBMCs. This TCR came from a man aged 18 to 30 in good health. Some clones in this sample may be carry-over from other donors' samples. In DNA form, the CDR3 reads TGTGCCAGCAGTTTCGTGGCTAGCGGGATCGCCGAGCAGTACTTC. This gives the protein CASSFVASGIAEQYF.